This is a list of T cell receptor beta chains from one sample in a study of T cell repertoires in cytomegalovirus infection. TCRdb reanalysed the reads using MiXCR and keeps one entry per CDR3 protein. The data contain 200,000 or so distinct CDR3 sequences, approximately 28% of them seen just once; the ten biggest clones take up about 31%. The sequenced material came from PBMCs. Every receptor here comes from a human donor in good health (CMV status not recorded). Some clones in this sample may be carry-over from other donors' samples. The CDR3 runs from the conserved cysteine through the conserved F or W. Fields, in order: V gene, clone size, CDR3 length, D gene, J gene, CDR3 DNA, CDR3 protein. A D gene is named only where the DNA matches it firmly. The size entry is marked missing in some rows and otherwise reads once, few, many or a size class.

TRBV7-2	many	14	.	TRBJ1-1	TGTGCCAGCAGCTCGGGGGCTTTATGGGGTGAAGCTTTCTTT	CASSSGALWGEAFF
TRBV29-1	.	14	.	TRBJ1-1	TGCAGCGTTGAAGATTCAGGGGATGGTACTGAAGCTTTCTTT	CSVEDSGDGTEAFF
TRBV5-4	few	16	.	TRBJ2-7	TGTGCCAGCAGCGGAAACCGGGACCAATTCTCCTACGAGCAGTACTTC	CASSGNRDQFSYEQYF
TRBV12-3/TRBV12-4	few	15	TRBD1	TRBJ2-7	TGTGCCAGCAGCTCCTGGGGACAGGGGACAGGAGAGCAGTACTTC	CASSSWGQGTGEQYF
TRBV20-1	.	15	TRBD1	TRBJ2-7	TGCAGTGCTAGAGCTAGCAGGGGGAAACTATCCGAGCAGTACTTC	CSARASRGKLSEQYF
TRBV14	.	17	TRBD2	TRBJ2-2	TGTGCCAGCAGCCAATATCCTAGCGGGGGAAACACCGGGGAGCTGTTTTTT	CASSQYPSGGNTGELFF
TRBV7-8	many	13	TRBD1	TRBJ2-1	TGTGCCAGCAGATCTACAGGGGGCAATGAGCAGTTCTTC	CASRSTGGNEQFF
TRBV7-9	large	15	.	TRBJ2-7	TGTGCCAGCAGCTTATCGGACAGCGAGACCTACGAGCAGTACTTC	CASSLSDSETYEQYF
TRBV2	.	12	.	TRBJ1-1	TGTGCCAGCAGACAGGGAAGAACTGAAGCTTTCTTT	CASRQGRTEAFF
TRBV7-6	.	14	TRBD1	TRBJ2-7	TGTGCCAGCAGCTTGACAGGGGGCGTCCACGAGCAGTACTTC	CASSLTGGVHEQYF
TRBV7-2	.	15	.	TRBJ2-7	TGTGCCAGCAGCCCCCGTGGTGGGGTGCCCTACGAGCAGTACTTC	CASSPRGGVPYEQYF
TRBV6-6	few	17	.	TRBJ1-6	TGTGCCAGCAGTTCTAAAACGGGACCCCAGGAAGATTCACCCCTCCACTTT	CASSSKTGPQEDSPLHF
TRBV7-2	few	14	.	TRBJ1-4	TGTGCCAGCAGCTTAGAGAGCAGTAATGAAAAACTGTTTTTT	CASSLESSNEKLFF
TRBV4-1	.	21	.	TRBJ2-5	TGCGCCAGCAGCCAAGATCCAGGGACAGGCACGGGACTAGCCCCCGAAGAGACCCAGTACTTC	CASSQDPGTGTGLAPEETQYF
TRBV12-3/TRBV12-4	.	13	.	TRBJ2-5	TGTGCCAGCAGCATAATTACAGGGGAGACCCAGTACTTC	CASSIITGETQYF
TRBV7-8	many	16	TRBD1	TRBJ2-2	TGTGCCAGCAGGCAGGGGGACAGGGGGAACACCGGGGAGCTGTTTTTT	CASRQGDRGNTGELFF
TRBV7-8	few	13	.	TRBJ1-1	TGTGCCAGCAGTCGGGGTTTCGACACTGAAGCTTTCTTT	CASSRGFDTEAFF
TRBV7-2	few	15	TRBD2	TRBJ2-5	TGTGCCAGCAGCTTAGACGCGGGGGGCTTTGAGACCCAGTACTTC	CASSLDAGGFETQYF
TRBV19	once	18	TRBD2	TRBJ2-1	TGTGCCAGTAGTATAAGCGGGGGTCTTTCGAGCTCCTACAATGAGCAGTTCTTC	CASSISGGLSSSYNEQFF
TRBV7-2	.	16	.	TRBJ2-1	TGTGCCAGCAGCTTAGAAGGGACTCAATCCTACAATGAGCAGTTCTTC	CASSLEGTQSYNEQFF
TRBV6-8	.	15	.	TRBJ2-5	TGTGCCAGCAGTTACGCTTCCGGGTTCCAAGAGACCCAGTACTTC	CASSYASGFQETQYF
TRBV19	once	16	.	TRBJ1-4	TGTGCCAGTAGTATCCCCACAGGGTGGAAGGATGAAAAACTGTTTTTT	CASSIPTGWKDEKLFF
TRBV5-8	.	15	.	TRBJ2-5	TGTGCCAGCAGCAGGGGGCTAGCGGACCAAGAGACCCAGTACTTC	CASSRGLADQETQYF
TRBV6-1	many	13	.	TRBJ1-5	TGTGCCAGCAGTGAAGGGATAAAACAGCCCCAGCATTTT	CASSEGIKQPQHF
TRBV6-2/TRBV6-3	few	16	.	TRBJ1-5	TGTGCCAGCAATTCTGTGGACGTCCAGGGCGATCAGCCCCAGCATTTT	CASNSVDVQGDQPQHF
TRBV10-3	.	16	.	TRBJ1-1	TGTGCCATCAGTGAGGCCAGCCTCGTATCGAACACTGAAGCTTTCTTT	CAISEASLVSNTEAFF
TRBV2	.	15	.	TRBJ2-2	TGTGCCAGCAGTGCCAGGGGTATGGACACCGGGGAGCTGTTTTTT	CASSARGMDTGELFF
TRBV30	.	12	.	TRBJ2-3	TGTGCCTTCACGGACTACACAGATACGCAGTATTTT	CAFTDYTDTQYF
TRBV6-2/TRBV6-3	.	12	.	TRBJ1-2	TGTGCCAGCTTCGGGTTAGTAGGTGGCTACACCTTC	CASFGLVGGYTF
TRBV20-1	.	15	.	TRBJ2-5	TGCAGTGCTAGAGAAAGGAGGACACCGACAGAGACCCAGTACTTC	CSARERRTPTETQYF
TRBV7-2	many	14	.	TRBJ2-2	TGTGCCAGCATCAGGGGAATGAACACCGGGGAGCTGTTTTTT	CASIRGMNTGELFF
TRBV6-5	few	16	TRBD1	TRBJ1-1	TGTGCCAGCAGTTACATTTTAAACGGGGACAGCACTGAAGCTTTCTTT	CASSYILNGDSTEAFF
TRBV7-9	.	15	.	TRBJ1-1	TGTGCCAGCAGCTTAGAAGGGACGGGGAACACTGAAGCTTTCTTT	CASSLEGTGNTEAFF
TRBV7-6	.	12	TRBD2	TRBJ2-1	TGTGCCAGCAGCCCTGGGGGGGATGAGCAGTTCTTC	CASSPGGDEQFF
TRBV12-3/TRBV12-4	.	15	.	TRBJ2-7	TGTGCCAGCAGCCGTGGGACTGCCTACTCCTACGAGCAGTACTTC	CASSRGTAYSYEQYF